This T cell receptor beta chain was recovered during a study of OX40 agonist ivuxolimab in advanced cancers. TCRdb keeps only in-frame clones here, not all; method: immunoSEQ multiplex PCR. The data show around 35,000 clones, less than 85% seen once. Sample: CD4+ or CD8+ T cells sorted from blood, taken in a trial of the OX40 agonist ivuxolimab. The TCR originated in an adult with an advanced solid tumor such as melanoma, head and neck, liver or kidney cancer.

As DNA, the CDR3 is TGCGCCAGCAGCCTGTCCGGGACGCAGCAGTACTTC. This translates into CASSLSGTQQYF. V is TRBV5-1 and J is TRBJ2-7; D possibly matches TRBD1 or TRBD2 (5 bases each). This CDR3 region has 12 residues. V lost 4 bases and J lost 8, with 13 bases in between. Germline values: CDR1 SGHRS, CDR2 YFSETQ.